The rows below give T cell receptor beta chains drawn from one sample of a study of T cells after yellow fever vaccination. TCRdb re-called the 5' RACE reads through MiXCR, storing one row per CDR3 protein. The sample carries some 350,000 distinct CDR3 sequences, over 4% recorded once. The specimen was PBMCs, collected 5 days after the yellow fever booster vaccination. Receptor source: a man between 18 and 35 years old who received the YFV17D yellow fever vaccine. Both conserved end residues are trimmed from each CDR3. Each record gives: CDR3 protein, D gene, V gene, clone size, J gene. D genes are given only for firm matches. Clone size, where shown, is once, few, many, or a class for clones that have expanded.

CDR3aa: ASSFRLAGVTDTQY
d_gene: TRBD2
v_gene: TRBV5-1
abundance: many
j_gene: TRBJ2-3

CDR3aa: SALAGGGNEQF
d_gene: TRBD2
v_gene: TRBV20-1
abundance: many
j_gene: TRBJ2-1

CDR3aa: SASSTGVSYNEQF
d_gene: TRBD1
v_gene: TRBV20-1
abundance: few
j_gene: TRBJ2-1

CDR3aa: ASSPTTQGYTEAF
d_gene: .
v_gene: TRBV18
abundance: .
j_gene: TRBJ1-1

CDR3aa: SVQTTELYEQY
d_gene: .
v_gene: TRBV29-1
abundance: .
j_gene: TRBJ2-7

CDR3aa: ASSIGPGTGELF
d_gene: .
v_gene: TRBV19
abundance: .
j_gene: TRBJ2-2

CDR3aa: ASTPTAGAQETQY
d_gene: .
v_gene: TRBV6-5
abundance: few
j_gene: TRBJ2-5

CDR3aa: ASSYRPPAGGGSDTQY
d_gene: TRBD2
v_gene: TRBV6-5
abundance: few
j_gene: TRBJ2-3

CDR3aa: ASSYQQGQPQH
d_gene: .
v_gene: TRBV6-5
abundance: .
j_gene: TRBJ1-5

CDR3aa: ASLSLTGLNGYT
d_gene: .
v_gene: TRBV12-3/TRBV12-4
abundance: many
j_gene: TRBJ1-2

CDR3aa: ASSPRTDGEKLF
d_gene: .
v_gene: TRBV18
abundance: .
j_gene: TRBJ1-4

CDR3aa: ASSPRGVQETQY
d_gene: TRBD2
v_gene: TRBV9
abundance: many
j_gene: TRBJ2-5

CDR3aa: ASSLDGGEQY
d_gene: .
v_gene: TRBV5-1
abundance: .
j_gene: TRBJ2-7

CDR3aa: ASSLRLTGSSYEQY
d_gene: .
v_gene: TRBV7-6
abundance: .
j_gene: TRBJ2-7

CDR3aa: ASSPGGAEAF
d_gene: .
v_gene: TRBV9
abundance: many
j_gene: TRBJ1-1

CDR3aa: ASSRGAQETQY
d_gene: .
v_gene: TRBV7-2
abundance: many
j_gene: TRBJ2-5

CDR3aa: ACGQRYEQF
d_gene: .
v_gene: TRBV30
abundance: .
j_gene: .

CDR3aa: ASSANGGGVLDEQF
d_gene: TRBD2
v_gene: TRBV18
abundance: .
j_gene: TRBJ2-1

CDR3aa: ATSVGGWDQPQH
d_gene: .
v_gene: TRBV24-1
abundance: .
j_gene: TRBJ1-5

CDR3aa: ASSVLAGGGDTQY
d_gene: TRBD2
v_gene: TRBV6-4
abundance: many
j_gene: TRBJ2-3

CDR3aa: ASSLQAISSYNEQF
d_gene: .
v_gene: TRBV27
abundance: .
j_gene: TRBJ2-1

CDR3aa: ASSLRDRGFYEQY
d_gene: TRBD1
v_gene: TRBV14
abundance: .
j_gene: TRBJ2-7

CDR3aa: SAQKGQGASYEQY
d_gene: TRBD1
v_gene: TRBV20-1
abundance: .
j_gene: TRBJ2-7

CDR3aa: ASSQVAGGSGANVLT
d_gene: TRBD2
v_gene: TRBV4-3
abundance: .
j_gene: TRBJ2-6

CDR3aa: ASSFGGASGGKTQY
d_gene: TRBD2
v_gene: TRBV3-1
abundance: .
j_gene: TRBJ2-5

CDR3aa: ASSQEGSGGYEQY
d_gene: .
v_gene: TRBV4-1
abundance: many
j_gene: TRBJ2-7

CDR3aa: SLELDSTDTQY
d_gene: .
v_gene: TRBV20-1
abundance: .
j_gene: TRBJ2-3

CDR3aa: ATSAPGSNIQY
d_gene: .
v_gene: TRBV24-1
abundance: many
j_gene: TRBJ2-4

CDR3aa: ASSSRQGASTEAF
d_gene: TRBD1
v_gene: TRBV7-9
abundance: many
j_gene: TRBJ1-1

CDR3aa: ASSLPVGNTDTQY
d_gene: .
v_gene: TRBV5-1
abundance: few
j_gene: TRBJ2-3

CDR3aa: ASSRMSYNEQF
d_gene: .
v_gene: TRBV4-3
abundance: many
j_gene: TRBJ2-1

CDR3aa: ASSPPGPSTDNEQF
d_gene: .
v_gene: TRBV18
abundance: .
j_gene: TRBJ2-1

CDR3aa: ASSGRDTQY
d_gene: .
v_gene: TRBV7-2
abundance: many
j_gene: TRBJ2-3

CDR3aa: ASSLGTGDQYTQY
d_gene: .
v_gene: TRBV5-4
abundance: few
j_gene: TRBJ2-3

CDR3aa: ASSVDRGYGYEQF
d_gene: TRBD1
v_gene: TRBV2
abundance: few
j_gene: TRBJ2-1

CDR3aa: ASRPLGLLNSPLH
d_gene: .
v_gene: TRBV5-1
abundance: few
j_gene: TRBJ1-6

CDR3aa: SARDPLAGITDTQY
d_gene: TRBD2
v_gene: TRBV20-1
abundance: many
j_gene: TRBJ2-3

CDR3aa: ASRALTGHQYEQY
d_gene: .
v_gene: TRBV6-5
abundance: .
j_gene: TRBJ2-7

CDR3aa: ASSSGSSRTDTQY
d_gene: .
v_gene: TRBV5-1
abundance: many
j_gene: TRBJ2-3

CDR3aa: ASSTTYLSHEQF
d_gene: .
v_gene: TRBV6-5
abundance: .
j_gene: TRBJ2-1

CDR3aa: ASSYGDQGGYEQY
d_gene: .
v_gene: TRBV6-2/TRBV6-3
abundance: .
j_gene: TRBJ2-7

CDR3aa: ASSLEGIAGANVLT
d_gene: .
v_gene: TRBV5-4
abundance: few
j_gene: TRBJ2-6